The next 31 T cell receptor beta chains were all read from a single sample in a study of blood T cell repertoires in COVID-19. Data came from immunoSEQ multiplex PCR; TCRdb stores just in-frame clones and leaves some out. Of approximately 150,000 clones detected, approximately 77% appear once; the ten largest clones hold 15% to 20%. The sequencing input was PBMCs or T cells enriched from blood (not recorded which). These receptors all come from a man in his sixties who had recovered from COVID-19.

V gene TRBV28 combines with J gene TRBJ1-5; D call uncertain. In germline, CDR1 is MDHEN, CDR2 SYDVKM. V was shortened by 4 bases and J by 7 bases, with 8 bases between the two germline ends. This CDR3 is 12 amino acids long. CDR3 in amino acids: CASSSGEQPQHF. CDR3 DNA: TGTGCCAGCAGTTCCGGGGAACAGCCCCAGCATTTT.

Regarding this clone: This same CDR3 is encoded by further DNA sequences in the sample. The CDR3 here is CASSPGLSYEQYF. The CDR3 DNA reads as TGTGCCAGCAGTCCGGGACTATCTTACGAGCAGTACTTC. The gene calls are TRBV27 and TRBJ2-7; TRBD2 agrees at 7 bases. The trim removed 5 bases at V and 4 bases at J, leaving 5 bases unmatched. In germline, CDR1 is MNHEY, CDR2 SMNVEV (reference sequence). The CDR3 has 13 residues.

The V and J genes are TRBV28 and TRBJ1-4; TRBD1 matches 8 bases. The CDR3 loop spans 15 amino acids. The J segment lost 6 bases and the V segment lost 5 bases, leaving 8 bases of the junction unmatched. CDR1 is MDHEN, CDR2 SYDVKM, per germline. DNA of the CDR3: TGTGCCAGCAGTCCCCTGGCAGGGGGCGATGAAAAACTGTTTTTT. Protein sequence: CASSPLAGGDEKLFF.

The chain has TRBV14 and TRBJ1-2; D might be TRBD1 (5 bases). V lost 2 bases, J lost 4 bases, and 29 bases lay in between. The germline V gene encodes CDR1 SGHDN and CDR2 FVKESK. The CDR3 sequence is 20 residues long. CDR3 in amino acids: CASSQSYEGREVWRAYGYTF. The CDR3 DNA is TGTGCCAGCAGCCAAAGCTATGAGGGGCGCGAGGTTTGGAGGGCCTATGGCTACACCTTC.

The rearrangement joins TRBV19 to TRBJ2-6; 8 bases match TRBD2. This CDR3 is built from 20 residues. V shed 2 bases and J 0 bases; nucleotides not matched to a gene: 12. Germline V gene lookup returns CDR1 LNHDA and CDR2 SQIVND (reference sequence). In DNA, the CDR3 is TGTGCCAGTAGTATATGGATTAGCGGGGCTGACCGCTCTGGGGCCAACGTCCTGACTTTC. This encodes CASSIWISGADRSGANVLTF.

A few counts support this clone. CDR3 amino acids: CASSKLGLMNTEAFF. The CDR3 DNA reads TGTGCCAGTAGTAAGCTGGGGCTGATGAACACTGAAGCTTTCTTT. The chain uses TRBV19 and TRBJ1-1; D is possibly TRBD1 (5 bases). The V and J ends lost 4 bases and 0 bases respectively, with 12 bases between them. Germline CDR1 LNHDA, CDR2 SQIVND (reference sequence). CDR3 length: 15 residues.

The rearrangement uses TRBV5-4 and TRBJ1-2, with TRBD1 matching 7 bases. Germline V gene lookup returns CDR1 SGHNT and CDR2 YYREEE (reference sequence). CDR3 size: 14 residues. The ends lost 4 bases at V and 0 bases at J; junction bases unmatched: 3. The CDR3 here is CASSPDRPNYGYTF. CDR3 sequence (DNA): TGTGCCAGCAGCCCGGACAGGCCTAACTATGGCTACACCTTC.

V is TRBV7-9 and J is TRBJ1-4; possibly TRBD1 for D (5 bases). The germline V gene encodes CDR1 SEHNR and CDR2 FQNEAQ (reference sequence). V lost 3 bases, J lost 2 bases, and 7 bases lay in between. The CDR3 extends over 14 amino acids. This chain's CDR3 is CASSFGGTNEKLFF. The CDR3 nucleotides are TGTGCCAGCAGCTTCGGGGGTACTAATGAAAAACTGTTTTTT.

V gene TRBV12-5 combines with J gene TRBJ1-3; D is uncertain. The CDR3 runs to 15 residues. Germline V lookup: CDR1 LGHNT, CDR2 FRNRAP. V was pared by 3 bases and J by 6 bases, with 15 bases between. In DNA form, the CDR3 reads TGTGCTAGTGGTTTTTGGGGATTAGCGGAAAACACCATATATTTT. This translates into CASGFWGLAENTIYF.

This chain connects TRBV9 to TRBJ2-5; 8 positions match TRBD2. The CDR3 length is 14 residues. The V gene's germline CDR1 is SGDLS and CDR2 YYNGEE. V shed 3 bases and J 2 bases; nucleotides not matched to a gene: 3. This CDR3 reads CASSAGGIQETQYF. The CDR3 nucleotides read TGTGCCAGCAGCGCGGGGGGGATACAAGAGACCCAGTACTTC.

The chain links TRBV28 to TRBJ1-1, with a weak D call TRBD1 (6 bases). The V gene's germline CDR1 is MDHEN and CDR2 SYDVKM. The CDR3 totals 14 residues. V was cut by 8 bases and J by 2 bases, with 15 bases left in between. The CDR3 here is CASLAGVRNTEAFF. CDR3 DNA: TGTGCCAGCCTTGCAGGGGTCAGAAACACTGAAGCTTTCTTT. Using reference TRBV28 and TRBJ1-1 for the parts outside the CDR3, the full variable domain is DVKVTQSSRYLVKRTGEKVFLECVQDMDHENMFWYRQDPGLGLRLIYFSYDVKMKEKGDIPEGYSVSREKKERFSLILESASTNQTSMYLCASLAGVRNTEAFFGQGTRLTVV.

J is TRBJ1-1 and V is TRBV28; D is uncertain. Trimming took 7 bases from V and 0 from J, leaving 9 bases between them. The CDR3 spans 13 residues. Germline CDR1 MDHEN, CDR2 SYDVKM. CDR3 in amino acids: CASTSQLNTEAFF. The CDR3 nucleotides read TGTGCCAGCACCTCTCAGTTGAACACTGAAGCTTTCTTT. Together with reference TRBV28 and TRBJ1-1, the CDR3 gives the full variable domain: DVKVTQSSRYLVKRTGEKVFLECVQDMDHENMFWYRQDPGLGLRLIYFSYDVKMKEKGDIPEGYSVSREKKERFSLILESASTNQTSMYLCASTSQLNTEAFFGQGTRLTVV.

CDR3 sequence: CASSLQGVLHNEQFF. Written as DNA, the CDR3 is TGCGCCAGCAGCCTACAGGGGGTACTGCACAATGAGCAGTTCTTC. This rearrangement joins TRBV5-1 to TRBJ2-1; 8 nucleotides agree with TRBD1. After removal of 4 bases from V and 5 bases from J, the junction contained 8 bases not matched to a gene. There are 15 residues in the CDR3. Per germline, CDR1 SGHRS and CDR2 YFSETQ.

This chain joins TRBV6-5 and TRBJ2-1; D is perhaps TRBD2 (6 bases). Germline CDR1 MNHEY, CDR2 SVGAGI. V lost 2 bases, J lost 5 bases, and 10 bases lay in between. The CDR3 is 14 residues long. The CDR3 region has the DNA TGTGCCAGCAGTTACGATAGCGGAAACAATGAGCAGTTCTTC. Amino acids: CASSYDSGNNEQFF.

Here the CDR3 reads CASSLPVNSVTYNEQFF. The CDR3 coding sequence is TGTGCCAGCTCACTCCCCGTCAATAGCGTAACCTACAATGAGCAGTTCTTC. This chain links TRBV18 with TRBJ2-1; possible D gene TRBD2, 5 bases. Germline V gene data show CDR1 as KGHSH and CDR2 as LQKENI. The CDR3 is 17 amino acids. The V end was cut by 4 bases, the J end by 2 bases, with 18 bases between.

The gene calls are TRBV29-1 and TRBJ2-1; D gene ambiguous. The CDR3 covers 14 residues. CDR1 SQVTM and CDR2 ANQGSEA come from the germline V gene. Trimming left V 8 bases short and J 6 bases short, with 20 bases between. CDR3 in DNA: TGCAGCACCGCCCCAAGTAGCCCCGGCAATGAGCAGTTCTTC. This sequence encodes CSTAPSSPGNEQFF.

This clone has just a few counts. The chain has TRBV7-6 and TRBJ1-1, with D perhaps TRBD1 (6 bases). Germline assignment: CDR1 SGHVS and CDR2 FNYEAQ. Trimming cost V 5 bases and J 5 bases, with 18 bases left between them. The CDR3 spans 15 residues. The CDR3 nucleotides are TGTGCCAGCAGCAGGGATCGGACAGTAGGTACTGAAGCTTTCTTT. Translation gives CASSRDRTVGTEAFF.

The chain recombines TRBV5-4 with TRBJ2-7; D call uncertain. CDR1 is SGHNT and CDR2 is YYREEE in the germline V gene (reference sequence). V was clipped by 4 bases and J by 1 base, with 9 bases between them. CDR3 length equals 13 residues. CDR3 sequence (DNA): TGTGCCAGCAGCCAAGACTCTTCCTACGAGCAGTACTTC. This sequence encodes CASSQDSSYEQYF.

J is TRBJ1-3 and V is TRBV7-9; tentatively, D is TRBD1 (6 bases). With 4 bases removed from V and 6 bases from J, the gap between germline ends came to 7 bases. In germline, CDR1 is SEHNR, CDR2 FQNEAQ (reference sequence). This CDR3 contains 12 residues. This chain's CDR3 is CASSSGVNTIYF. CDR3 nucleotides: TGTGCCAGCAGCTCAGGGGTAAACACCATATATTTT.

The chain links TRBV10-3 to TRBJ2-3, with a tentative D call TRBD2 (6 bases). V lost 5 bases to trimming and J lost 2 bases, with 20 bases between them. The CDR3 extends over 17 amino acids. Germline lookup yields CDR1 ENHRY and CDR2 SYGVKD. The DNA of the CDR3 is TGTGCCATCAGTCCCAAGGGAGGAGGGGCGCCCACAGATACGCAGTATTTT. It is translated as CAISPKGGGAPTDTQYF.

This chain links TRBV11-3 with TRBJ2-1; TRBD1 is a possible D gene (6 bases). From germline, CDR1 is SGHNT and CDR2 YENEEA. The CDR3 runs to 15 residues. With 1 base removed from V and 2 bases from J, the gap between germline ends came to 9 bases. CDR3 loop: CASSLGQVPYNEQFF. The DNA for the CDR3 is TGTGCCAGCAGCTTAGGACAGGTCCCCTACAATGAGCAGTTCTTC.

In nucleotides, the CDR3 is TGTGCCAGCAGCTTAGCGAGCTCCTATAATTCACCCCTCCACTTT. Protein: CASSLASSYNSPLHF. The chain combines TRBV7-2 with TRBJ1-6; D is uncertain. This CDR3 has 15 amino acids. CDR1 is SGHTA, CDR2 FQGNSA, per germline. Trimming took off 0 bases at V and 0 bases at J, with 3 bases between the two ends.

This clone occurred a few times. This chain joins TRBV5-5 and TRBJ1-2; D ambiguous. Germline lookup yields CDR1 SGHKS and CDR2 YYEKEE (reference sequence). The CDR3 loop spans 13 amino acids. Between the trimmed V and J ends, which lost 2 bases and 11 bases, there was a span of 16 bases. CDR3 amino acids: CASSFWANPGYTF. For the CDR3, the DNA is TGTGCCAGCAGCTTCTGGGCAAATCCTGGGTACACCTTC.

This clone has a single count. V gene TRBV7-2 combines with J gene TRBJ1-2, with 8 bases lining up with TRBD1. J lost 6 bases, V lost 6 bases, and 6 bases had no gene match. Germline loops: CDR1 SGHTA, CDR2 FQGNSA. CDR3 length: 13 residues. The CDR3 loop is CASRRTGGNGYTF. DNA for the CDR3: TGTGCCAGCAGGCGAACAGGGGGGAATGGCTACACCTTC.

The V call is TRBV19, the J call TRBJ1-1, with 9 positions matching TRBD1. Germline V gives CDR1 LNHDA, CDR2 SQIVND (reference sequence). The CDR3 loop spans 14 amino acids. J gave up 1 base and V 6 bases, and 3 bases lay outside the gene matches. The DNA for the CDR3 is TGTGCCAGTAGAGGGACAGGGAGGAACACTGAAGCTTTCTTT. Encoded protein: CASRGTGRNTEAFF.

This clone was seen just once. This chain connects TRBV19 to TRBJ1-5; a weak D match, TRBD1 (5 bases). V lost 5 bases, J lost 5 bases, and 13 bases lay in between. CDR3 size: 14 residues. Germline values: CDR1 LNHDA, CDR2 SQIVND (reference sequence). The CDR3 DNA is TGTGCCAGTAGTGTCCAGGCAGGGTATCAGCCCCAGCATTTT. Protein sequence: CASSVQAGYQPQHF.

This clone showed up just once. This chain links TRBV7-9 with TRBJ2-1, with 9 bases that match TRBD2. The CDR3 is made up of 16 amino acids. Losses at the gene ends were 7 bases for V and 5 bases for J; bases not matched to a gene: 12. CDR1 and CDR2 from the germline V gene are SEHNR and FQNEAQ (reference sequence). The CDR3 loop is CASTSFGAGGDNEQFF. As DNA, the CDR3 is TGTGCCAGCACCTCGTTTGGAGCGGGAGGAGACAATGAGCAGTTCTTC.

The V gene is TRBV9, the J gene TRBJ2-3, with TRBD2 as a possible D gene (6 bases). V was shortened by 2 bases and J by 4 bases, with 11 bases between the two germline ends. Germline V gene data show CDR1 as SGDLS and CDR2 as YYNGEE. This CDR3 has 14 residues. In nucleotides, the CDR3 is TGTGCCAGCAGCGTCGTCGGGAGTGCAGATACGCAGTATTTT. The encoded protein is CASSVVGSADTQYF.

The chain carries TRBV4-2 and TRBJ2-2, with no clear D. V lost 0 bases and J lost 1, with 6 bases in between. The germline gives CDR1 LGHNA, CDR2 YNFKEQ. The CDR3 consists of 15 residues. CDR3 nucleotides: TGTGCCAGCAGCCAAGAACTCAAGAACACCGGGGAGCTGTTTTTT. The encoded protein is CASSQELKNTGELFF.

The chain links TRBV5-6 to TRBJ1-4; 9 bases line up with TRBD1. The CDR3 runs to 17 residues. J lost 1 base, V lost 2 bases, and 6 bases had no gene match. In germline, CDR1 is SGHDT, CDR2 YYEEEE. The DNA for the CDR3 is TGTGCCAGCAGCTTAACAGGGGGCATAGGAACTAATGAAAAACTGTTTTTT. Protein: CASSLTGGIGTNEKLFF.

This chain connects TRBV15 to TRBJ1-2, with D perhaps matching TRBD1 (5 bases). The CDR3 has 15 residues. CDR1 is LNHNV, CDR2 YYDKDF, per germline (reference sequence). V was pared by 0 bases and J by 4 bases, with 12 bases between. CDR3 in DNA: TGTGCCACCAGCAGAGATAGGGGCGCCGGCTATGGCTACACCTTC. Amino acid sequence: CATSRDRGAGYGYTF.